Described below is a single TCR beta chain sequence and its context. This CDR3 contains 13 residues. Germline V gives CDR1 KGHSH, CDR2 LQKENI. The ends were cut back, 1 base at V and 3 bases at J, with 7 bases in the middle. Libraries were prepared by immunoSEQ multiplex PCR; TCRdb keeps only in-frame clonotypes and omits some of them. The sample contains over 100,000 clones, around 81% of which appear only once. The data stem from a study of T cell responses to AZD1222 COVID-19 vaccine. The material was peripheral blood, obtained on day 0 of AZD1222 vaccination. This chain links TRBV18 with TRBJ2-7; D not certain. The sequence came from an adult in good health. This CDR3 reads CASSPHRDYEQYF. DNA for the CDR3: TGTGCCAGCTCACCACACAGAGACTACGAGCAGTACTTC.